The text below deals with one T cell receptor beta chain. The target antigen is unknown. The CDR3 runs to 13 residues. V dropped 6 bases and J dropped 7; count of bases not matched to a gene: 3. The germline V gene has CDR1 LGHNA and CDR2 YNFKEQ. Both 60 Vbeta primers and 13 Jbeta primers went into the PCR. Profiled with immunoSEQ multiplex PCR; TCRdb holds only in-frame clones, not every one. This table has fewer than 200,000 clones, about 65% appearing once. This sample is drawn from a study of cytomegalovirus exposure and HLA in healthy donors. The overall study: An earlier analysis identified 117 million unique TCR beta sequences in approximately 170 million T cells.

General observations from the study: Among TCR beta chains, those listed as cytomegalovirus-associated numbered around 180. TCR beta chain V- and J-gene trimming was linked, in a later analysis, to a missense variant in DCLRE1C.

The receptor was derived from a young woman in good health and CMV-seronegative. The rearrangement uses TRBV4-2 and TRBJ1-6; 7 positions match TRBD1. Source material: PBMCs. The CDR3 DNA reads as TGTGCCAGCAGAACAGGGGCAAATTCACCCCTCCACTTT. Amino acids: CASRTGANSPLHF.